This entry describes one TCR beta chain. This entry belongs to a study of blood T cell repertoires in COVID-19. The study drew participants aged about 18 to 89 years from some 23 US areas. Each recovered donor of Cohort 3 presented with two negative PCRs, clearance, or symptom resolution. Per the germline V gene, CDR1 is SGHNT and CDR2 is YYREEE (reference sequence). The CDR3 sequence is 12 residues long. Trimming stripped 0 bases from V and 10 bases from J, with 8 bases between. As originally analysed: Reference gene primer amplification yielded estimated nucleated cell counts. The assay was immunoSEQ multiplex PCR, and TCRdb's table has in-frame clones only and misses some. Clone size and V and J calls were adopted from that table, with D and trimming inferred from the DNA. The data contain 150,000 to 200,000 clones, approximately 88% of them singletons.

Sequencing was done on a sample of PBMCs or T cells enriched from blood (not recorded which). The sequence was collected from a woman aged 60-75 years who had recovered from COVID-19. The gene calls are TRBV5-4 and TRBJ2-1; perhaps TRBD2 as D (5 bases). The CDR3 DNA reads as TGTGCCAGCAGCTTGGAGTCGGGGGAGCAGTTCTTC. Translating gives CASSLESGEQFF. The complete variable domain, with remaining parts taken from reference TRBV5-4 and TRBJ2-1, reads ETGVTQSPTHLIKTRGQQVTLRCSSQSGHNTVSWYQQALGQGPQFIFQYYREEENGRGNFPPRFSGLQFPNYSSELNVNALELDDSALYLCASSLESGEQFFGPGTRLTVL.